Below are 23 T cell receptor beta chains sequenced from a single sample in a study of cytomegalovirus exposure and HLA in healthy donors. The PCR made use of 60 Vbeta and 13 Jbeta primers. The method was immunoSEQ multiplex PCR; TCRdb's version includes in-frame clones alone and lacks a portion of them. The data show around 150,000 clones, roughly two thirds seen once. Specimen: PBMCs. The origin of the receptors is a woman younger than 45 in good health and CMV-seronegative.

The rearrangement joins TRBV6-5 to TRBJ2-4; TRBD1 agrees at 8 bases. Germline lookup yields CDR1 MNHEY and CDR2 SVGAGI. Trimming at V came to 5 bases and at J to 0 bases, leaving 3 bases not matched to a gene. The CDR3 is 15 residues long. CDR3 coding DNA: TGTGCCAGCAGTGCGACAGGGGTAGCCAAAAACATTCAGTACTTC. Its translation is CASSATGVAKNIQYF.

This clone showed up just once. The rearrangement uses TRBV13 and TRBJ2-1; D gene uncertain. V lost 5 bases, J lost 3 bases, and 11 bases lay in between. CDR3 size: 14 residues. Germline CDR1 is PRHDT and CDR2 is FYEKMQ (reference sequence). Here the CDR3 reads CASSPSNYYNEQFF. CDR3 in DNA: TGTGCCAGCAGCCCCAGCAACTACTACAATGAGCAGTTCTTC.

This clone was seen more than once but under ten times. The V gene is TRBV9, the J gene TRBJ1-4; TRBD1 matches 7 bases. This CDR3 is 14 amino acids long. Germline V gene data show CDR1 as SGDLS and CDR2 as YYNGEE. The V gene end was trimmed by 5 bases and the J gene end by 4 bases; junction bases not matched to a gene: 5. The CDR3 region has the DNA TGTGCCAGCAGTCCGGGACAGCATAATGAAAAACTGTTTTTT. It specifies CASSPGQHNEKLFF.

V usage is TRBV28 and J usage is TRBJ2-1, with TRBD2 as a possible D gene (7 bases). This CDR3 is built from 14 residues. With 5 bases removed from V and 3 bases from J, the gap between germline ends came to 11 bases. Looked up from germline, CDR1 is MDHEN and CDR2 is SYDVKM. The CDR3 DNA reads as TGTGCCAGCAGTAGAGGGGGGGACTACAATGAGCAGTTCTTC. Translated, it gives CASSRGGDYNEQFF.

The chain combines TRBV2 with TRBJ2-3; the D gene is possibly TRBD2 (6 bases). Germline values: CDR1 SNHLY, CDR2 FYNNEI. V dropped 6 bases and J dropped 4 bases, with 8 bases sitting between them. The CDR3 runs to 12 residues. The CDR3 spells CASRWDSDTQYF. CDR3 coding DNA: TGTGCCAGCAGGTGGGACTCAGATACGCAGTATTTT.

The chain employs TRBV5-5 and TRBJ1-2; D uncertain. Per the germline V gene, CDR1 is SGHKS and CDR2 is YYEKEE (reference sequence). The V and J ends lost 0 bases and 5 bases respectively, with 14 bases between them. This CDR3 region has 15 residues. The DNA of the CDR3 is TGTGCCAGCAGCTTGGATTTCAGCGATTGGTATGGCTACACCTTC. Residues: CASSLDFSDWYGYTF. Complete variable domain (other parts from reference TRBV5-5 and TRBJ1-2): DAGVTQSPTHLIKTRGQQVTLRCSPISGHKSVSWYQQVLGQGPQFIFQYYEKEERGRGNFPDRFSARQFPNYSSELNVNALLLGDSALYLCASSLDFSDWYGYTFGSGTRLTVV.

CDR3 in amino acids: CASSLRVLGLEEYNEQFF. CDR3 nucleotides: TGTGCCAGCAGCTTAAGGGTGTTGGGACTAGAAGAATACAATGAGCAGTTCTTC. This chain connects TRBV7-6 to TRBJ2-1, with 8 bases matching TRBD2. Germline CDR1 is SGHVS and CDR2 is FNYEAQ. CDR3 length: 18 amino acids. The V gene end was trimmed by 2 bases and the J gene end by 4 bases; junction bases not matched to a gene: 13.

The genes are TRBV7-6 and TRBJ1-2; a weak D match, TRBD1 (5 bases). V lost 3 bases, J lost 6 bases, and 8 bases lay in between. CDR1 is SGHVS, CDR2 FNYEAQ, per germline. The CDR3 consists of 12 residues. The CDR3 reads CASSFQGHGYTF. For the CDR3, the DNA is TGTGCCAGCAGCTTCCAGGGCCATGGCTACACCTTC.

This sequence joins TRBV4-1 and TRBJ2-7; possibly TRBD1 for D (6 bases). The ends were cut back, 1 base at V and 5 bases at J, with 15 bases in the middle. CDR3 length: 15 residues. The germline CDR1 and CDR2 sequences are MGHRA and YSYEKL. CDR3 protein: CASSQVGARGDEQYF. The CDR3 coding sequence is TGCGCCAGCAGCCAAGTCGGGGCCAGGGGTGACGAGCAGTACTTC.

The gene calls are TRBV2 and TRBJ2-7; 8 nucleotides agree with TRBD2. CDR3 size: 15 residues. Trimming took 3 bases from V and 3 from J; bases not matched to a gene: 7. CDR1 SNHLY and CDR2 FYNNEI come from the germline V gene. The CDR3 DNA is TGTGCCAGCAGTGATATGGGACTAGAGGGCTACGAGCAGTACTTC. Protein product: CASSDMGLEGYEQYF.

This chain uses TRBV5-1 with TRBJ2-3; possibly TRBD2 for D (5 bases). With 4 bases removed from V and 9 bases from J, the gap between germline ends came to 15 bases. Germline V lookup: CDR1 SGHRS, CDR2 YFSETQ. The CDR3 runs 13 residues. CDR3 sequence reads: CASSTTGTRTQYF. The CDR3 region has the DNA TGCGCCAGCAGCACGACGGGAACCCGAACGCAGTATTTT.

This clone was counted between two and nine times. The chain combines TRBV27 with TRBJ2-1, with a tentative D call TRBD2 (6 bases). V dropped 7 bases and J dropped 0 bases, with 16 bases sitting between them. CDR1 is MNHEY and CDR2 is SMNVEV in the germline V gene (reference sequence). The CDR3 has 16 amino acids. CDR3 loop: CASNPWGEFSYNEQFF. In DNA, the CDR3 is TGTGCCAGCAACCCCTGGGGGGAATTCTCCTACAATGAGCAGTTCTTC.

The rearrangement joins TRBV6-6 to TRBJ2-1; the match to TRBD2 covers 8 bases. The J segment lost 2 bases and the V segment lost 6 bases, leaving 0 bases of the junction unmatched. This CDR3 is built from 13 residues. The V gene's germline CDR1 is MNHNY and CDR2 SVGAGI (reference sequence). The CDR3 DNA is TGTGCCAGCAGCGGGAGGGCCTACAATGAGCAGTTCTTC. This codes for CASSGRAYNEQFF.

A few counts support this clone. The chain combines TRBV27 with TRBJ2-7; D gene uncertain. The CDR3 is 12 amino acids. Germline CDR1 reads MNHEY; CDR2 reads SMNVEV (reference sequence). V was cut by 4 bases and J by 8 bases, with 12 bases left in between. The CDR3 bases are TGTGCCAGCAGTTCCCTATCGAGCAAGCAGTACTTC. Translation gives CASSSLSSKQYF.

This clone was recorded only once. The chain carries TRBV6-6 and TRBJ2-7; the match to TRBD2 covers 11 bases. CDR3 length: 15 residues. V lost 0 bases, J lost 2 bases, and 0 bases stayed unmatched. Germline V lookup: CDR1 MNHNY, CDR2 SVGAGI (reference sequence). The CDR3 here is CASSYSTSGTYEQYF. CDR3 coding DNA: TGTGCCAGCAGTTACTCGACTAGCGGGACCTACGAGCAGTACTTC.

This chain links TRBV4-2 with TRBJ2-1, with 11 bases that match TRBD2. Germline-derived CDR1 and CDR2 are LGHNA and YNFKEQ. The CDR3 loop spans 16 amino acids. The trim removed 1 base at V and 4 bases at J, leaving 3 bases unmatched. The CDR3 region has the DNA TGTGCCAGCAGCCAAGGTGCTAGCGGGAGGTACAATGAGCAGTTCTTC. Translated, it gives CASSQGASGRYNEQFF.

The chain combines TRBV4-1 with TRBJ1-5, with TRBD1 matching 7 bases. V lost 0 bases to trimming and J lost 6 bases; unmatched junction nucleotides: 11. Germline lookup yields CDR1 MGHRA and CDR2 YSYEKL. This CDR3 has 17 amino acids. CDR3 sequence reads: CASSQDLVDRWTQPQHF. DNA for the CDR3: TGCGCCAGCAGCCAAGATCTCGTGGACAGGTGGACTCAGCCCCAGCATTTT.

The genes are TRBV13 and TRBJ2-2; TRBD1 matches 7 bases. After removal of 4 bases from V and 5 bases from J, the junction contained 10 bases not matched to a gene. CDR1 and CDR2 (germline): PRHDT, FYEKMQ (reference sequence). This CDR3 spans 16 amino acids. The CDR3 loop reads CASSSEGQISTGELFF. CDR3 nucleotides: TGTGCCAGCAGCTCCGAGGGACAGATATCGACCGGGGAGCTGTTTTTT.

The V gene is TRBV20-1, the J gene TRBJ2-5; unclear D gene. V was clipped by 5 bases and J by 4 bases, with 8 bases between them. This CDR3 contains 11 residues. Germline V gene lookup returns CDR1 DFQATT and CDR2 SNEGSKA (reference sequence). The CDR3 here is CSAPRVETQYF. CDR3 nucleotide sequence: TGCAGTGCTCCTCGGGTAGAGACCCAGTACTTC.

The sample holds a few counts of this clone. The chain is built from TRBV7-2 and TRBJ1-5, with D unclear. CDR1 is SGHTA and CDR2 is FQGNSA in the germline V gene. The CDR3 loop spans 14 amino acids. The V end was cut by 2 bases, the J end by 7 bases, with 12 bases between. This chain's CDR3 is CASSLMGGGQPQHF. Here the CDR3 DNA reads TGTGCCAGCAGCTTAATGGGAGGAGGGCAGCCCCAGCATTTT.

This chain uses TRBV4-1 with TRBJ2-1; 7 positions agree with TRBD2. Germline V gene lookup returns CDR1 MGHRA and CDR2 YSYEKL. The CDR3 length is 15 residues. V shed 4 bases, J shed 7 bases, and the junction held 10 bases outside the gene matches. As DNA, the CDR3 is TGCGCCAGCAGCCCGGGCGGGGGTGAGGGAAATGAGCAGTTCTTC. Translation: CASSPGGGEGNEQFF.

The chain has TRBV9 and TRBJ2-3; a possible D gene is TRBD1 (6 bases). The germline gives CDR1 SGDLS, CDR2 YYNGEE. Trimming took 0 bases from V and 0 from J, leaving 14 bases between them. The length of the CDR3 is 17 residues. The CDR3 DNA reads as TGTGCCAGCAGCGTAGACACAGGGCGTCAAAGCACAGATACGCAGTATTTT. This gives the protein CASSVDTGRQSTDTQYF.

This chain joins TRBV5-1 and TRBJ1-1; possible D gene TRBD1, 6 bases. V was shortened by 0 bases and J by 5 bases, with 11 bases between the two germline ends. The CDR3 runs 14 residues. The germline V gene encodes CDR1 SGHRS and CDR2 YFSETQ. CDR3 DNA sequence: TGCGCCAGCAGCTTGGAGGGGGTGGGTACTGAAGCTTTCTTT. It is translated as CASSLEGVGTEAFF.